The TCR beta chain under discussion was sequenced for a study of technical replicates of blood from a few donors. CDR3 size: 14 residues. Germline loops: CDR1 SGHTA, CDR2 FQGNSA. V was clipped by 1 base and J by 6 bases, with 10 bases between them. Sequencing used immunoSEQ multiplex PCR; TCRdb keeps in-frame clones, though not all of them. The sample contains over 80,000 clones, 96% of which appear only once. The chain carries TRBV7-2 and TRBJ1-5; the D gene is possibly TRBD1 (5 bases). Sequences were obtained from T cells isolated from PBMCs. The source is a human donor in good health. The CDR3 nucleotides are TGTGCCAGCAGCTTAGGGGGGGACGGTCAGCCCCAGCATTTT. It encodes CASSLGGDGQPQHF.